This TCR beta chain was sequenced for a study of blood T cell repertoires in COVID-19. Clones were read by immunoSEQ multiplex PCR, and TCRdb kept only the in-frame ones, dropping some. This table has fewer than 250,000 clones, 70% to 90% appearing once. This CDR3 is built from 14 residues. Trimming pared 2 bases from V and 4 bases from J, leaving 10 bases between. Germline CDR1 MNHNS, CDR2 SASEGT. Sequencing used peripheral blood. The rearrangement joins TRBV6-1 to TRBJ2-3; tentatively, D is TRBD1 (5 bases). The clonotype was recovered from a man aged 40-55 years with acute or convalescent COVID-19. CDR3 nucleotide sequence: TGTGCCAGCAGTGAACTCCCAGGGCCAGATACGCAGTATTTT. Translated: CASSELPGPDTQYF.